This TCR delta chain emerged from a study of Vδ1+ human thymocytes. Study-wide results and caveats: Bulk data may be misread because of unexpected Vdelta2 sequences. Highly polyclonal TRG and TRD repertoires with Gaussian CDR3 length distributions appeared in thymus.

The CDR3 contains 22 residues. V lost 5 bases and J 0 bases, leaving 34 bases between the germline ends. Germline CDR1 and CDR2: TSWWSYY and QGS. As for this clone: The antigen remains unidentified.

RNA was extracted from the cells and then reverse transcribed. The CDR3 regions were amplified by multiplex PCR from V-gene primers to a constant-region primer. TCRdb reanalysed the multiplex PCR reads with CATT. There are about 50,000 delta-chain clones in the sample; about 15% occur only once, and around 0.37% lies in the top ten. This TCR was recovered from a girl less than two years old who had congenital heart surgery. The chain is built from TRDV1 and TRDJ1; D may be TRDD3 (6 bases). Material: Vdelta1+ gamma-delta thymocytes from the thymus. Subset in this sample: FACS-sorted CD3+ TCRalphabeta- TCRVdelta1+ TCRVdelta2- thymocytes. The CDR3 is CALGPRHLKVLNPLGHTDKLIF. The CDR3 nucleotides read TGTGCTCTTGGGCCACGGCATCTGAAGGTCCTTAATCCGCTGGGGCACACCGATAAACTCATCTTT.